This T cell receptor (beta chain) is drawn from a study of Graves' ophthalmopathy and Graves' hyperthyroidism. This CDR3 spans 15 amino acids. Trimming cost V 2 bases and J 9 bases, with 14 bases left between them. Germline CDR1 MDHEN, CDR2 SYDVKM. Findings and caveats of the study: Blood was where most expanded thyroid clonotypes above 0.001 frequency also turned up.

This clonotype has ten or more counts. Its antigen is undetermined. Researchers took RNA transcripts and amplified TCR beta CDR3 regions from them. Second-round multiplex PCR came after a first-round RT-PCR that employed HTBI primers. TCRdb ran MiXCR on the multiplex PCR reads and lists one entry per CDR3 protein. The data contain under 350,000 distinct CDR3 sequences, 15% to 20% of them seen just once; the ten biggest clones take up roughly an eighth. V gene TRBV28 combines with J gene TRBJ1-6; the D is unclear. This TCR was recovered from an adult man with Graves' ophthalmopathy. Sample: peripheral blood. The CDR3 loop is CASSLVSVVGSPLHF. The CDR3 bases are TGTGCCAGCAGTTTAGTCTCCGTCGTCGGTTCACCCCTCCACTTT.